These 28 T cell receptor beta chains were all obtained from the same sample, sequenced in a study of T-cell reconstitution after alpha-beta-depleted transplantation in children. A library of TCRbeta sequences, prepared with unique molecular identifiers, was generated. TCRdb re-called the PCR reads through MiXCR, storing one row per CDR3 protein. The sample carries around 450,000 distinct CDR3 sequences, around 15% recorded once. The material was PBMCs, mostly from graft donor cells, obtained 360 days after TCRalphabeta/CD19-depleted stem cell transplant. All receptors derive from a boy under three years old who had a stem cell transplant for Wiskott-Aldrich syndrome, so the T cells may come from the graft donor.

This clonotype was picked up many times. The chain uses TRBV12-3 or TRBV12-4 and TRBJ1-5; possibly TRBD1 for D (6 bases). Trimming took off 3 bases at V and 1 base at J, with 10 bases between the two ends. The CDR3 length is 15 residues. In DNA, the CDR3 is TGTGCCAGCAGTTTGAGGCAGGGGAGCAATCAGCCCCAGCATTTT. It is translated as CASSLRQGSNQPQHF.

This clonotype was picked up a small number of times. The genes are TRBV7-9 and TRBJ2-2; 7 bases line up with TRBD1. Looked up from germline, CDR1 is SEHNR and CDR2 is FQNEAQ (reference sequence). This CDR3 is built from 16 residues. V trimming: 1 base; J trimming: 0 bases; junction bases outside the gene matches: 2. Here the CDR3 reads CASSLVQGANTGELFF. In DNA, the CDR3 is TGTGCCAGCAGCTTAGTCCAGGGGGCGAACACCGGGGAGCTGTTTTTT.

This clonotype was recorded a few times. The chain uses TRBV20-1 and TRBJ2-1, with 13 bases lining up with TRBD2. V shed 6 bases, J shed 6 bases, and the junction held 8 bases outside the gene matches. Germline V gene sequence: CDR1 DFQATT, CDR2 SNEGSKA (reference sequence). CDR3 length equals 15 residues. The CDR3 bases are TGCAGTGCCGCCGAGTGGACTAGCGGGAGCAATGAGCAGTTCTTC. Translation: CSAAEWTSGSNEQFF.

The rearrangement joins TRBV10-3 to TRBJ2-5; possible D gene TRBD1, 5 bases. V gave up 4 bases and J gave up 0 bases, with 12 bases separating them. CDR3 length: 15 amino acids. Germline V CDR1 and CDR2: ENHRY, SYGVKD. CDR3: CAISGLQGYQETQYF. For the CDR3, the DNA is TGTGCCATCAGTGGTCTCCAGGGATACCAAGAGACCCAGTACTTC.

This clonotype was seen more than once but under ten times. CDR3 loop: CATSDSRQYGYTF. In DNA form, the CDR3 reads TGTGCCACCAGTGATTCAAGACAGTATGGCTACACCTTC. The rearrangement links TRBV24-1 to TRBJ1-2; the D gene is possibly TRBD1 (5 bases). CDR1 is KGHDR, CDR2 SFDVKD, per germline. The CDR3 is 13 amino acids. V lost 2 bases and J 5 bases, leaving 8 bases between the germline ends.

This clonotype was seen a few times. The chain uses TRBV5-1 and TRBJ2-5; D unresolved. Trimming removed 6 bases from V and 2 bases from J, with 5 bases in between. There are 11 residues in the CDR3. Germline CDR1 reads SGHRS; CDR2 reads YFSETQ. This chain's CDR3 is CASTGQETQYF. The CDR3 DNA reads as TGCGCCAGCACCGGGCAAGAGACCCAGTACTTC.

There are a few counts of this clonotype. This chain uses TRBV24-1 with TRBJ2-2; 7 bases fit TRBD1. The CDR3 spans 15 residues. Trimming took 5 bases from V and 4 from J; bases not matched to a gene: 6. Germline CDR1 KGHDR, CDR2 SFDVKD. This chain's CDR3 is CATSAPGGFTGELFF. CDR3 nucleotide sequence: TGTGCCACCAGTGCCCCAGGGGGATTCACCGGGGAGCTGTTTTTT.

The chain employs TRBV2 and TRBJ1-4; no definite D call. The CDR3 loop spans 14 amino acids. Trimming removed 7 bases at V and 0 bases at J, with 9 bases between. Germline CDR1 reads SNHLY; CDR2 reads FYNNEI. As DNA, the CDR3 is TGTGCCAGCACCGAGGATGCAACTAATGAAAAACTGTTTTTT. Encoded protein: CASTEDATNEKLFF.

This clonotype showed up just a few times. This sequence joins TRBV11-1 and TRBJ2-1; TRBD2 matches at 14 bases. The V gene's germline CDR1 is SGHAT and CDR2 FQDESV (reference sequence). This CDR3 comprises 19 residues. V was clipped by 3 bases and J by 11 bases; unmatched bases: 18. This CDR3 is CASSFDRGMGLAGEEKQFF. As DNA, the CDR3 is TGTGCCAGCAGCTTCGATAGGGGAATGGGACTAGCGGGAGAAGAGAAGCAGTTCTTC.

This rearrangement joins TRBV6-2 or TRBV6-3 to TRBJ1-1; 7 bases fit TRBD1. The CDR3 covers 14 residues. Unmatched junction bases numbered 8, after V lost 7 bases and J lost 3 bases. In germline, CDR1 is MNHEY, CDR2 SVGEGT. The CDR3 DNA sequence: TGTGCCAGCAACCCGGGACAGCAACACACTGAAGCTTTCTTT. Its translation is CASNPGQQHTEAFF.

This clonotype showed up just a few times. The chain links TRBV27 to TRBJ2-1, with 7 bases fitting TRBD2. The germline V gene has CDR1 MNHEY and CDR2 SMNVEV (reference sequence). The CDR3 extends over 18 amino acids. V shed 4 bases, J shed 0 bases, and the junction held 12 bases outside the gene matches. CDR3 residues: CASSSGGGWSSSYNEQFF. The CDR3 DNA sequence: TGTGCCAGCAGTTCTGGCGGGGGATGGTCCAGCTCCTACAATGAGCAGTTCTTC.

This chain joins TRBV18 and TRBJ2-1, with TRBD2 matching 7 bases. CDR1 and CDR2 from the germline V gene are KGHSH and LQKENI. The CDR3 has 17 amino acids. V shed 3 bases, J shed 0 bases, and the junction held 8 bases outside the gene matches. As DNA, the CDR3 is TGTGCCAGCTCACCGCAAGGGAGGGCCTCCTCCTACAATGAGCAGTTCTTC. Its protein is CASSPQGRASSYNEQFF.

This clonotype was observed a handful of times. J is TRBJ2-5 and V is TRBV29-1; the match to TRBD2 covers 9 bases. Looked up from germline, CDR1 is SQVTM and CDR2 is ANQGSEA. CDR3 size: 14 residues. J lost 2 bases, V lost 4 bases, and 5 bases had no gene match. The CDR3 DNA sequence: TGCAGCGTTGGTAGCGGGAGAAGACAAGAGACCCAGTACTTC. It encodes CSVGSGRRQETQYF. Using reference TRBV29-1 and TRBJ2-5 for the parts outside the CDR3, the full variable domain is SAVISQKPSRDICQRGTSLTIQCQVDSQVTMMFWYRQQPGQSLTLIATANQGSEATYESGFVIDKFPISRPNLTFSTLTVSNMSPEDSSIYLCSVGSGRRQETQYFGPGTRLLVL.

This sequence joins TRBV7-9 and TRBJ2-1, with D possibly matching TRBD2 (6 bases). CDR3 length: 17 residues. Trimming took 3 bases from V and 0 from J, leaving 15 bases between them. Germline CDR1 and CDR2: SEHNR and FQNEAQ (reference sequence). The CDR3 nucleotides are TGTGCCAGCAGCTTTGGGACGGGGGATACCTCCTACAATGAGCAGTTCTTC. Encoded protein: CASSFGTGDTSYNEQFF.

In this sample, this clonotype turned up a few times. The chain has TRBV6-6 and TRBJ2-2; 8 nucleotides line up with TRBD1. This CDR3 has 12 residues. Per germline, CDR1 MNHNY and CDR2 SVGAGI (reference sequence). The trim removed 2 bases at V and 14 bases at J, leaving 4 bases unmatched. CDR3 nucleotides: TGTGCCAGCAGTTACGCGGCAGGGGGCCTGTTTTTT. It translates to CASSYAAGGLFF.

In its sample, this clonotype was seen a few times. The chain carries TRBV19 and TRBJ2-7, with 7 bases lining up with TRBD1. The CDR3 has 16 residues. CDR1 and CDR2 from the germline V gene are LNHDA and SQIVND (reference sequence). V was pared by 2 bases and J by 3 bases, with 10 bases of the junction left unmatched. The CDR3 DNA reads as TGTGCCAGTAGTATATCGGGACAGAGGGCCAACTACGAGCAGTACTTC. Its translation: CASSISGQRANYEQYF.

The CDR3 spells CASSQLRGYNEQFF. DNA of the CDR3: TGCGCCAGCAGTCAATTAAGAGGCTACAATGAGCAGTTCTTC. This chain links TRBV23-1 with TRBJ2-1; D ambiguous. TRBV23-1 belongs to the ORF category, with a function that is uncertain. Trimming left V 1 base short and J 3 bases short, with 7 bases between. This CDR3 contains 14 residues.

The sample holds a few counts of this clonotype. The chain links TRBV7-9 to TRBJ2-7; 12 bases match TRBD2. V shed 5 bases and J 3 bases; nucleotides not matched to a gene: 5. Germline V lookup: CDR1 SEHNR, CDR2 FQNEAQ (reference sequence). The CDR3 has 15 amino acids. CDR3 sequence (DNA): TGTGCCAGCAGCAGCTGGACTAGCGGGAACTACGAGCAGTACTTC. Translation gives CASSSWTSGNYEQYF.

The V call is TRBV5-1, the J call TRBJ2-1, with TRBD2 as a possible D gene (6 bases). Trimming removed 4 bases at V and 5 bases at J, with 10 bases between. CDR3 length: 13 residues. The V gene's germline CDR1 is SGHRS and CDR2 YFSETQ. The CDR3 loop reads CASSVGLNNEQFF. CDR3 nucleotides: TGCGCCAGCAGCGTGGGACTTAACAATGAGCAGTTCTTC.

The V and J genes are TRBV7-2 and TRBJ1-2; 10 positions agree with TRBD1. This CDR3 comprises 15 residues. V was pared by 1 base and J by 5 bases, with 4 bases of the junction left unmatched. Germline V CDR1 and CDR2: SGHTA, FQGNSA. This CDR3 reads CASSLGTGGTYGYTF. The CDR3 coding sequence is TGTGCCAGCAGCTTAGGGACAGGGGGGACGTATGGCTACACCTTC.

This clonotype was found a few times. This rearrangement joins TRBV27 to TRBJ2-1; a possible D gene is TRBD1 (6 bases). The CDR3 is 15 residues long. The V gene lost 4 bases and the J gene lost 4 bases, with 14 bases spanning the gap. CDR1 and CDR2 from the germline V gene are MNHEY and SMNVEV (reference sequence). In DNA, the CDR3 is TGTGCCAGCAGTTCATACAGGGAATCTTACAATGAGCAGTTCTTC. This translates into CASSSYRESYNEQFF.

The V and J genes are TRBV7-9 and TRBJ2-3; 12 bases line up with TRBD1. The CDR3 is 14 amino acids. The trim removed 4 bases at V and 5 bases at J, leaving 1 base unmatched. Germline CDR1 SEHNR, CDR2 FQNEAQ (reference sequence). The CDR3 here is CASSWDRGLDTQYF. The CDR3 DNA is TGTGCCAGCAGCTGGGACAGGGGGCTAGATACGCAGTATTTT.

The chain recombines TRBV7-2 with TRBJ2-3; the match to TRBD2 covers 12 bases. V was clipped by 5 bases and J by 6 bases; unmatched bases: 9. The CDR3 contains 16 residues. Germline CDR1 and CDR2: SGHTA and FQGNSA. In DNA form, the CDR3 reads TGTGCCAGCAGCGCGCTAGCGGGGGGGCGTGGGGATACGCAGTATTTT. Translating it yields CASSALAGGRGDTQYF.

The chain links TRBV6-1 to TRBJ2-3; possible D gene TRBD2, 5 bases. V was shortened by 5 bases and J by 4 bases, with 13 bases between the two germline ends. The CDR3 runs 14 residues. The V gene's germline CDR1 is MNHNS and CDR2 SASEGT. CDR3 sequence (DNA): TGTGCCAGCAGTCGACTACCCGGGGCAGATACGCAGTATTTT. Translating it yields CASSRLPGADTQYF.

This clonotype appeared a few times. The V gene is TRBV28, the J gene TRBJ2-5, with 8 positions matching TRBD2. The CDR3 runs to 15 residues. With 5 bases clipped from V and 3 bases from J, the junction kept 8 bases outside the gene matches. Germline assignment: CDR1 MDHEN and CDR2 SYDVKM. The CDR3 reads CASSLQRGREETQYF. The CDR3 DNA sequence: TGTGCCAGCAGTCTTCAGCGGGGGCGAGAAGAGACCCAGTACTTC.

The rearrangement uses TRBV20-1 and TRBJ2-7; 8 bases are shared with TRBD2. The length of the CDR3 is 14 residues. With 1 base clipped from V and 6 bases from J, the junction kept 8 bases outside the gene matches. From germline, CDR1 is DFQATT and CDR2 SNEGSKA (reference sequence). CDR3: CSARARAGGAEQYF. The CDR3 DNA sequence: TGCAGTGCTAGAGCTAGGGCGGGAGGCGCCGAGCAGTACTTC.

This clonotype was counted between two and nine times. This rearrangement joins TRBV28 to TRBJ2-7, with TRBD1 identical over 9 bases. CDR1 is MDHEN, CDR2 SYDVKM, per germline. V lost 7 bases and J lost 2; bases outside the gene matches: 9. This CDR3 has 15 amino acids. CDR3 in DNA: TGTGCCAGCACCCGAGGTGGGACAGGGACCTACGAGCAGTACTTC. Encoded protein: CASTRGGTGTYEQYF.

The chain couples TRBV3-1 to TRBJ2-7, with TRBD2 matching over 7 bases. The CDR3 has 15 residues. Germline assignment: CDR1 LGHDT and CDR2 YNNKEL (reference sequence). V was pared by 4 bases and J by 2 bases, with 8 bases of the junction left unmatched. The DNA of the CDR3 is TGTGCCAGCAGCCTCGGGGGAGGGTGGACCTACGAGCAGTACTTC. Encoded protein: CASSLGGGWTYEQYF.